Listed below are T cell receptor beta chains from one sample, sequenced in a study of CD8 T cells in ankylosing spondylitis. TCRdb redid the calling of the 5' RACE reads with MiXCR, one entry per CDR3 protein. The sample has fewer than 180,000 distinct CDR3 sequences; around 45% are singletons. Sequenced: synovial fluid, either unsorted or a sorted T cell fraction (not recorded which). These receptors originate from a male donor with ankylosing spondylitis. Each CDR3 is given with its conserved first and last residue. Each record gives: V gene, J gene, clone size, D gene, CDR3 protein, CDR3 DNA. The D gene is left open where the match is weak. Expanded clones are given a class, and other clones once, few, many or no size at all.

v_gene: TRBV20-1
j_gene: TRBJ1-2
abundance: few
d_gene: -
CDR3aa: CSAREGRSDGYTF
CDR3nt: TGCAGTGCTAGGGAAGGACGCAGCGATGGCTACACCTTC

v_gene: TRBV7-2
j_gene: TRBJ1-3
abundance: -
d_gene: -
CDR3aa: CASSSQASGNTIYF
CDR3nt: TGTGCCAGCAGCTCACAGGCATCCGGAAACACCATATATTTT

v_gene: TRBV5-1
j_gene: TRBJ2-7
abundance: -
d_gene: -
CDR3aa: CASSFQGTQYYEQYF
CDR3nt: TGCGCCAGCAGCTTCCAGGGGACGCAGTACTACGAGCAGTACTTC

v_gene: TRBV27
j_gene: TRBJ2-3
abundance: -
d_gene: -
CDR3aa: CASSLSRLPNTQYF
CDR3nt: TGTGCCAGCAGTTTATCCCGTTTGCCAAATACGCAGTATTTT

v_gene: TRBV20-1
j_gene: TRBJ2-1
abundance: few
d_gene: TRBD2
CDR3aa: CSARVQAAGGWQFF
CDR3nt: TGCAGTGCTAGAGTTCAAGCAGCGGGGGGTTGGCAGTTCTTC

v_gene: TRBV20-1
j_gene: TRBJ1-1
abundance: -
d_gene: -
CDR3aa: CSARDGLRGNTEAFF
CDR3nt: TGCAGTGCTAGAGATGGGCTGAGGGGGAACACTGAAGCTTTCTTT

v_gene: TRBV20-1
j_gene: TRBJ2-7
abundance: -
d_gene: TRBD2
CDR3aa: CSARPIAGETGYEQYF
CDR3nt: TGCAGTGCTAGGCCCATAGCGGGAGAGACGGGCTACGAGCAGTACTTC

v_gene: TRBV7-2
j_gene: TRBJ1-1
abundance: -
d_gene: -
CDR3aa: CASSFLEGYLNTEAFF
CDR3nt: TGTGCCAGCAGCTTCCTTGAGGGTTACTTGAACACTGAAGCTTTCTTT

v_gene: TRBV12-3/TRBV12-4
j_gene: TRBJ2-5
abundance: -
d_gene: TRBD2
CDR3aa: CASSLRTGLAGGPQETQYF
CDR3nt: TGTGCCAGCAGCCTCCGCACCGGACTAGCGGGGGGGCCTCAAGAGACCCAGTACTTC

v_gene: TRBV13
j_gene: TRBJ2-5
abundance: -
d_gene: TRBD1
CDR3aa: CASSPPHAGGEETQYF
CDR3nt: TGTGCCAGCAGCCCGCCCCACGCAGGGGGCGAGGAGACCCAGTACTTC

v_gene: TRBV29-1
j_gene: TRBJ2-2
abundance: few
d_gene: -
CDR3aa: CSGARVGTGELFF
CDR3nt: TGCAGCGGTGCCAGGGTAGGAACCGGGGAGCTGTTTTTT

v_gene: TRBV7-9
j_gene: TRBJ1-6
abundance: few
d_gene: -
CDR3aa: CASSLTGYNSPLHF
CDR3nt: TGTGCCAGCAGCCTGACAGGCTATAATTCACCCCTCCACTTT

v_gene: TRBV6-1
j_gene: TRBJ2-2
abundance: many
d_gene: -
CDR3aa: CASQDFSNTGELFF
CDR3nt: TGTGCCAGCCAGGATTTCTCGAACACCGGGGAGCTGTTTTTT

v_gene: TRBV9
j_gene: TRBJ1-1
abundance: -
d_gene: -
CDR3aa: CASSPRQVEAFF
CDR3nt: TGTGCCAGCAGCCCCCGACAGGTGGAAGCTTTCTTT

v_gene: TRBV7-8
j_gene: TRBJ1-2
abundance: -
d_gene: -
CDR3aa: CASSLVEGLRGGYTF
CDR3nt: TGTGCCAGCAGCTTAGTGGAGGGGTTAAGGGGAGGCTACACCTTC

v_gene: TRBV11-2
j_gene: TRBJ2-7
abundance: -
d_gene: -
CDR3aa: CASSPRGWEQYF
CDR3nt: TGTGCCAGCAGCCCTCGGGGGTGGGAGCAGTACTTC

v_gene: TRBV7-6
j_gene: TRBJ2-7
abundance: -
d_gene: TRBD2
CDR3aa: CASSPFPGLAGRSYEQYF
CDR3nt: TGTGCCAGCAGCCCTTTCCCGGGACTAGCGGGACGGTCCTACGAGCAGTACTTC